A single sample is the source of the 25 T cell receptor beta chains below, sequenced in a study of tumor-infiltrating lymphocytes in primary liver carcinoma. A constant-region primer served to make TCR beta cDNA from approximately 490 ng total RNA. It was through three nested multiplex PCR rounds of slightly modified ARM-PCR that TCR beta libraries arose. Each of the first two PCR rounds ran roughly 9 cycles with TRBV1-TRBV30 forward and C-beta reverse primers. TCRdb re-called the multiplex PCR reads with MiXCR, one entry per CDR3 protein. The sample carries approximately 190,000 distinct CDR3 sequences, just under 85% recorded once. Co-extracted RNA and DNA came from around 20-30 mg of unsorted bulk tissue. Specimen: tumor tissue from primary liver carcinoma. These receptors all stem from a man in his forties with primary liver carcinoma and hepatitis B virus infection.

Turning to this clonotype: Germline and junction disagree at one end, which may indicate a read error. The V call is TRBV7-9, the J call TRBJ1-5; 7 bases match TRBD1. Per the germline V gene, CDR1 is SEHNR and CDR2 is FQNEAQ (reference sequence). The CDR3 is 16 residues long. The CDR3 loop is CANSLNIDRGNQPQHF. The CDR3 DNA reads TGTGCCAACAGCCTTAACATCGACAGGGGCAATCAGCCCCAGCATTTT.

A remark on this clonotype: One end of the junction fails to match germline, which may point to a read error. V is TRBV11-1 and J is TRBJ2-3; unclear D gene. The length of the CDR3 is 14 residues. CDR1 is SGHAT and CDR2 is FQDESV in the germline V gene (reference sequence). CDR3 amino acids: CASSPKGSIDTQYF. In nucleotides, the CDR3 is TGTGCCAGCAGCCCTAAGGGCTCGATTGATACGCAATATTTT.

The CDR3 coding sequence is TGCAGTGTCGGACTTACGACATGGGGTAACTATGAGCAGTACTTC. This encodes CSVGLTTWGNYEQYF. The chain is built from TRBV29-1 and TRBJ2-7; TRBD2 is a possible D gene (5 bases). The CDR3 covers 15 residues. Germline V gene data show CDR1 as SQVTM and CDR2 as ANQGSEA.

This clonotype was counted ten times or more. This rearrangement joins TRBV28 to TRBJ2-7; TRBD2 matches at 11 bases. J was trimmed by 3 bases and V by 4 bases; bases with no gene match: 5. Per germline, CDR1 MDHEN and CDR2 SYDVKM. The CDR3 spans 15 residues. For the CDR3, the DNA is TGTGCCAGCAGTTCAACTAGCGGGAGTCGCTACGAGCAGTACTTC. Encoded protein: CASSSTSGSRYEQYF.

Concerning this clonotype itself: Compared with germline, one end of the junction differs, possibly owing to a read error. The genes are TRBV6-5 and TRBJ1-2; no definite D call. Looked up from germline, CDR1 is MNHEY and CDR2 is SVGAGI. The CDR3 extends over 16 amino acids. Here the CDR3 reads CTSSSGVGVVNYGYTF. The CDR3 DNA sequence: TGTACCAGCAGTTCCGGGGTCGGGGTCGTCAACTATGGGTACACCTTC.

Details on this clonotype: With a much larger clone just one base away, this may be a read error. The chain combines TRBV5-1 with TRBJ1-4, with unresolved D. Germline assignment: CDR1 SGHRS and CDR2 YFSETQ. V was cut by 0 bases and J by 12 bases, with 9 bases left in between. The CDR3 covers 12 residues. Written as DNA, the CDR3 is TGCGCCAGCAGCTTGGACACGGGCGAACTGTTTTTT. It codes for CASSLDTGELFF.

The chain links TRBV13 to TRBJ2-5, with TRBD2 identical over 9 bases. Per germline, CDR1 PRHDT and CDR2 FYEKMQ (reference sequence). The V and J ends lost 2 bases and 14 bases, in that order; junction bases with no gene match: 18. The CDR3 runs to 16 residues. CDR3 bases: TGTGCCAGCAGCTTAATGACTAGCGGCCACCAAGAGACGCGATACTTC. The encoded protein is CASSLMTSGHQETRYF.

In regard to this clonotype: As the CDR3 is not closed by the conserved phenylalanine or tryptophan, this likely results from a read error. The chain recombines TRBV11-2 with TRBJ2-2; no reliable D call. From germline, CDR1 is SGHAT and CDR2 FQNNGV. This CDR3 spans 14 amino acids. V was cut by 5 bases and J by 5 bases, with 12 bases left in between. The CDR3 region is CASSTHSDTGELFS. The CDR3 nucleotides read TGTGCCAGCAGCACACACTCGGATACCGGGGAGCTGTTTTCT.

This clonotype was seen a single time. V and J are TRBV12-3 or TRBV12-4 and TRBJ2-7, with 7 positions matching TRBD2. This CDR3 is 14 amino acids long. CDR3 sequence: CVNSLQGGSYEQYF. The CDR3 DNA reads TGTGTCAACAGTTTGCAGGGAGGGTCTTACGAGCAGTACTTC.

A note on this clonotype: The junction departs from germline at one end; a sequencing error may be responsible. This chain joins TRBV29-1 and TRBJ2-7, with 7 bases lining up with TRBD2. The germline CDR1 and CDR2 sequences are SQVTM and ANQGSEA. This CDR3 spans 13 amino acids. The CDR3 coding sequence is TGCAGCGCTCGATCGAGGGGAGGGCGCGTGCAGTCCTTC. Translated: CSARSRGGRVQSF.

CDR3 in DNA: TGTGCCAGCAGCCAAGATCGAACAGGCTGGGACTATACCTTC. Residues: CASSQDRTGWDYTF. This chain joins TRBV4-2 and TRBJ1-2; D is perhaps TRBD1 (5 bases). The CDR3 length is 14 residues. Germline CDR1 is LGHNA and CDR2 is YNFKEQ. Deletions cut 0 bases from V and 14 bases from J, with 19 bases between.

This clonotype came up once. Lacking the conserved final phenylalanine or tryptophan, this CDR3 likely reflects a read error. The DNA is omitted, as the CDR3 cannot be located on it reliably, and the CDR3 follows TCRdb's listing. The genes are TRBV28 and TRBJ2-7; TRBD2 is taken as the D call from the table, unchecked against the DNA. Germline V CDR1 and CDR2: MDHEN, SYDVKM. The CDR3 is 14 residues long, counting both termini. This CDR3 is CPSSRGGLHYEQYL.

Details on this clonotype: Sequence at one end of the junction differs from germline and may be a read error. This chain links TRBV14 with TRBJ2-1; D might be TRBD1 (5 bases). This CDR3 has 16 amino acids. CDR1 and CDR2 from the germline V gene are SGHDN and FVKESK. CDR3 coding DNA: TGTGCCACCAGCCCGGATAGGGGTCAGTTTTACAATGAGCAGTTCTTC. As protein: CATSPDRGQFYNEQFF.

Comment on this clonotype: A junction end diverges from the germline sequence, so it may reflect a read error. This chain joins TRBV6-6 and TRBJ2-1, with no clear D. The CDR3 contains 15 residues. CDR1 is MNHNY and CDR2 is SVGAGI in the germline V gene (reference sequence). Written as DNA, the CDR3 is TGTGCCAACAGTTACCCTGGAGACGGGTACAATGAGCAGTTCTTC. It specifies CANSYPGDGYNEQFF.

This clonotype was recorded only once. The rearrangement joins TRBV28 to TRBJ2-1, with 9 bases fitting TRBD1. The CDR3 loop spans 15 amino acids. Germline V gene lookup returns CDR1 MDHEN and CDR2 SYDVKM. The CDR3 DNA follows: TGTACCAACACTACAAACAGGGGGCAGGTAAGTGAGCAGTTCTTC. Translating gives CTNTTNRGQVSEQFF.

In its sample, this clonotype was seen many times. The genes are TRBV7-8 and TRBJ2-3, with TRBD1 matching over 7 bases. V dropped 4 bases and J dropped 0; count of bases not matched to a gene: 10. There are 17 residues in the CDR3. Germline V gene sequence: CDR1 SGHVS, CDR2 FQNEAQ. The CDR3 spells CASSSGRTGQSTDTQYF. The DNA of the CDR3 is TGTGCCAGCAGCTCCGGTCGGACAGGCCAAAGCACAGATACGCAGTATTTT.

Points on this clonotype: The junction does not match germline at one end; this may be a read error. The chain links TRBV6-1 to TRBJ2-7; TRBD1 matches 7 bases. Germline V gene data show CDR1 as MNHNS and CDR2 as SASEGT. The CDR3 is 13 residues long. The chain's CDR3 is CTSTRTGSYEQYF. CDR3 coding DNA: TGTACCAGCACCCGGACAGGTTCTTACGAGCAGTACTTC.

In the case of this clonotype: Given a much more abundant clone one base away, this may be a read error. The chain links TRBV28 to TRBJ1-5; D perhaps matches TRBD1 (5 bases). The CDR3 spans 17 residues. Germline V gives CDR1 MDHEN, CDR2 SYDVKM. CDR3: CASSLGTDPYSNQAQHF. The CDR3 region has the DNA TGTGCCAGCAGTTTGGGGACCGATCCATATAGCAATCAGGCCCAGCATTTT.

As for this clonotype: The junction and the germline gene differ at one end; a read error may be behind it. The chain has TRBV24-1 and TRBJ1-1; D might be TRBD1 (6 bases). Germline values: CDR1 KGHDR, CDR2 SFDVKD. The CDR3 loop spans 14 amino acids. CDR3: CATRDTGQNTGAFF. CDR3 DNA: TGTGCCACCAGAGATACCGGACAGAACACTGGAGCTTTCTTT.

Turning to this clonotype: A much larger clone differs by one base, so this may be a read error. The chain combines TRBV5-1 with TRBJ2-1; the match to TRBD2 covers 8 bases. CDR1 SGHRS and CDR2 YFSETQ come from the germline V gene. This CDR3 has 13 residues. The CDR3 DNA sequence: TGCGCCAGCAGCTCGAGCGGGAGCAATGAGCAGTGCTTC. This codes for CASSSSGSNEQCF.

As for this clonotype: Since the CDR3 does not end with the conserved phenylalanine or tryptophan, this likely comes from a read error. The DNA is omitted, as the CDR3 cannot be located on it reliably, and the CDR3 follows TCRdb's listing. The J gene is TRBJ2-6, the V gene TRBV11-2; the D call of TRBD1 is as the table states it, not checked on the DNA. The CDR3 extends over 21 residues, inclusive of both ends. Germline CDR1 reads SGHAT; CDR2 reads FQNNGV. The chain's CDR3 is CASCMGGDRGISLSGANVLII.

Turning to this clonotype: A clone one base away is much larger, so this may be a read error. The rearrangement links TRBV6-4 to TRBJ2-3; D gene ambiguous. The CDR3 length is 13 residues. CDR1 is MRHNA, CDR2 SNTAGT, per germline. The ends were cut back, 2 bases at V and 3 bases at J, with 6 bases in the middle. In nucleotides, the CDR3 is TGTGCCAGCAGTGACACAGTGACAGATACGCAGTATTTT. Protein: CASSDTVTDTQYF.

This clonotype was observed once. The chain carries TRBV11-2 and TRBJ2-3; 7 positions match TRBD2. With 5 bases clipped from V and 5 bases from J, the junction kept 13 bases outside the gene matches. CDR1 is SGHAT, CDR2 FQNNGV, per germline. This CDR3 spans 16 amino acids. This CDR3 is CASSRQTGRVRDTQYF. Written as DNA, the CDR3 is TGTGCCAGCAGCCGGCAAACTGGGAGGGTCAGAGATACGCAGTATTTT.

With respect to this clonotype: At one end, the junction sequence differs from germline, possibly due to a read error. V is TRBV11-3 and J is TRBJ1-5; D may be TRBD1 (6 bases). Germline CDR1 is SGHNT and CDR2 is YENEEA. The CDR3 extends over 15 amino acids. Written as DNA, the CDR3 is TGCTCCTGCAGCTTAGATCTGGGGGCGGCTCAGCCCCAGCATTTT. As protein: CSCSLDLGAAQPQHF.

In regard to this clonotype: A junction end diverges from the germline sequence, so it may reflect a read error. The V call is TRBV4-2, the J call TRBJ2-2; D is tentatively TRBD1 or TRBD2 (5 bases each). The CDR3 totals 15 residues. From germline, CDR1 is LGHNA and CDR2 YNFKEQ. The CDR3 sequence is CASSQTRGTTGELVF. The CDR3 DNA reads TGTGCCAGTAGCCAAACCCGGGGCACAACCGGGGAGCTGGTTTTT.